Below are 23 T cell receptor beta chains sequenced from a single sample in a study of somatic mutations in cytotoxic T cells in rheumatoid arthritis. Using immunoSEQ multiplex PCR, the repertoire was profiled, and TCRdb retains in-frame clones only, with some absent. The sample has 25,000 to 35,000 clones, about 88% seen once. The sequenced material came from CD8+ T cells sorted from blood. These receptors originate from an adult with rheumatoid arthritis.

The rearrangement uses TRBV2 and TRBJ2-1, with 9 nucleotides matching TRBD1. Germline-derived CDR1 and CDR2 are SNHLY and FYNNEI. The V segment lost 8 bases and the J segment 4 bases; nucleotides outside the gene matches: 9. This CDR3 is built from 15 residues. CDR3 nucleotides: TGTGCCAGCGACCAGAGGGACAGGGTTTACAATGAGCAGTTCTTC. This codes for CASDQRDRVYNEQFF.

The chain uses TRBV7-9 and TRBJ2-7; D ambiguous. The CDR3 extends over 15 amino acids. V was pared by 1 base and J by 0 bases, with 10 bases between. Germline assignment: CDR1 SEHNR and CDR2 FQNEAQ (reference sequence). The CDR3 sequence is CASSLDTELSYEQYF. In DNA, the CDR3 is TGTGCCAGCAGCTTAGATACAGAACTCTCCTACGAGCAGTACTTC.

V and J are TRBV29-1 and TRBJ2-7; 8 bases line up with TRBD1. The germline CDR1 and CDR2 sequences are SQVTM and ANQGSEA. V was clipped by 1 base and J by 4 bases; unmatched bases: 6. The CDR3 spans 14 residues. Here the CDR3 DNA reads TGCAGCGTTGAAGCGGCCCAGGGGGCTTACGAGCAGTACTTC. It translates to CSVEAAQGAYEQYF.

Here the CDR3 DNA reads TGTGCCAGCAGTCTGTTGGGAGGGGTAGAGACCCAGTACTTC. Protein product: CASSLLGGVETQYF. The V and J genes are TRBV6-5 and TRBJ2-5; 7 bases line up with TRBD2. The V gene end was trimmed by 5 bases and the J gene end by 4 bases; junction bases not matched to a gene: 7. This CDR3 is built from 14 residues. Germline CDR1 is MNHEY and CDR2 is SVGAGI.

The CDR3 DNA sequence: TGTGCCAGCAGCTCTCCGAAGCGGGGCCCCTACAATGAGCAGTTCTTC. Translated, it gives CASSSPKRGPYNEQFF. V and J are TRBV7-9 and TRBJ2-1; 7 nucleotides match TRBD2. There are 16 residues in the CDR3. Germline CDR1 SEHNR, CDR2 FQNEAQ (reference sequence). Trimming at V came to 4 bases and at J to 2 bases, leaving 8 bases not matched to a gene.

Here the CDR3 reads CASSGAVQFF. CDR3 sequence (DNA): TGTGCCAGCAGTGGGGCCGTGCAGTTCTTC. J is TRBJ2-1 and V is TRBV2; D gene unclear. This CDR3 has 10 amino acids. The germline V and J ends were trimmed by 4 bases and 12 bases, with 7 bases remaining between them. Germline values: CDR1 SNHLY, CDR2 FYNNEI.

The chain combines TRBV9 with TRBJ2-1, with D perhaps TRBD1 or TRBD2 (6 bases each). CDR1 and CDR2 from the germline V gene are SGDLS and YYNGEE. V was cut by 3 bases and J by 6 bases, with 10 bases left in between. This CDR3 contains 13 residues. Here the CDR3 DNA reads TGTGCCAGCAGCGGGGGGGCTCCCAATGAGCAGTTCTTC. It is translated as CASSGGAPNEQFF.

CDR3 sequence: CASSYSGVNTEAFF. Here the CDR3 DNA reads TGTGCCAGCAGTTACTCGGGCGTTAACACTGAAGCTTTCTTT. J is TRBJ1-1 and V is TRBV6-6, with no clear D. Per the germline V gene, CDR1 is MNHNY and CDR2 is SVGAGI (reference sequence). This CDR3 has 14 residues. With 0 bases removed from V and 2 bases from J, the gap between germline ends came to 7 bases.

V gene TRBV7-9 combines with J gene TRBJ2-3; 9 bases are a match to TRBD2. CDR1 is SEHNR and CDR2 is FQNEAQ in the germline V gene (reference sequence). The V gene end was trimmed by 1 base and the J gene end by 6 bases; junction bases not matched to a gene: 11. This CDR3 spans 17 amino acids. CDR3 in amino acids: CASSLGVSGGPGDTQYF. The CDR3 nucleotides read TGTGCCAGCAGCTTAGGGGTTAGCGGGGGCCCGGGGGATACGCAGTATTTT.

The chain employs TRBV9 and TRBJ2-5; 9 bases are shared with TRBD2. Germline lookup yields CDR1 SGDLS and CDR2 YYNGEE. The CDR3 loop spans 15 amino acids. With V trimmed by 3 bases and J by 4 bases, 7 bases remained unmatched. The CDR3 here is CASSEGGGGLETQYF. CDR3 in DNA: TGTGCCAGCAGCGAGGGCGGGGGGGGCTTAGAGACCCAGTACTTC.

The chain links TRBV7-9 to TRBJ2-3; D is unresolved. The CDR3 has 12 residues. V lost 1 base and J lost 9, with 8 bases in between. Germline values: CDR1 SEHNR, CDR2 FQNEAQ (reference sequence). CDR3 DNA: TGTGCCAGCAGCTTAGACCTTGACACGCAGTATTTT. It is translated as CASSLDLDTQYF.

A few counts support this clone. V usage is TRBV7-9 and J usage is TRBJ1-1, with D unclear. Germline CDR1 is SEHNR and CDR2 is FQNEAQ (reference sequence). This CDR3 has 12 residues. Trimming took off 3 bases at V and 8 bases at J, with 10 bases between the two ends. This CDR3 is CASSLLKQEAFF. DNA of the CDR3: TGTGCCAGCAGCTTGCTAAAACAAGAAGCTTTCTTT.

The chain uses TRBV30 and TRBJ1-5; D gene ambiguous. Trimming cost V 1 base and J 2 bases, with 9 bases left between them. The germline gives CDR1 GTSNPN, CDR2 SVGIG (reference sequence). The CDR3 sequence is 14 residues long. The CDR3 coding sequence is TGTGCCTGGAGTGCCCTTGGGGGCAATCAGCCCCAGCATTTT. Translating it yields CAWSALGGNQPQHF. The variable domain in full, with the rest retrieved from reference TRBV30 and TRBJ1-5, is SQTIHQWPATLVQPVGSPLSLECTVEGTSNPNLYWYRQAAGRGLQLLFYSVGIGQISSEVPQNLSASRPQDRQFILSSKKLLLSDSGFYLCAWSALGGNQPQHFGDGTRLSIL.

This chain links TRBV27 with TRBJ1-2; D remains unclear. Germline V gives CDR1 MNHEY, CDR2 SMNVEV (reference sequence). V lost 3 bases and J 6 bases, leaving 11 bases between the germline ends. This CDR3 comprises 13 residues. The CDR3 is CASSFTASDGYTF. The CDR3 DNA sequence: TGTGCCAGCAGTTTCACCGCCTCGGATGGCTACACCTTC.

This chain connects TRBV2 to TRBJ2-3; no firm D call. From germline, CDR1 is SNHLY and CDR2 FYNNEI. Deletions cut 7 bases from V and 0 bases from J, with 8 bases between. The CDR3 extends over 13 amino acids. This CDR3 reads CASIDSSTDTQYF. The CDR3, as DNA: TGTGCCAGCATTGACTCTAGCACAGATACGCAGTATTTT.

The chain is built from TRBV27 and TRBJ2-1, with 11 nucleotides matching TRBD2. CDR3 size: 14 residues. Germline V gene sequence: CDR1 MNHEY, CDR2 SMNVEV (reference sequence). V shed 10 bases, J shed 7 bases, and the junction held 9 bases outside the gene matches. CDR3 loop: CATFLAGGINEQFF. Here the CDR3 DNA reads TGTGCCACCTTTTTAGCGGGGGGGATTAATGAGCAGTTCTTC.

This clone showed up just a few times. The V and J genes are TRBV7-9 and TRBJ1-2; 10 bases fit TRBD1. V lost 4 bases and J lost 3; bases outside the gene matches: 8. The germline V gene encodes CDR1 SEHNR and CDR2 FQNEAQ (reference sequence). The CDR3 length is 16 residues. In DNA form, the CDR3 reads TGTGCCAGCAGCTCCGCTTTAGGACAGGGGGACTATGGCTACACCTTC. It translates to CASSSALGQGDYGYTF.

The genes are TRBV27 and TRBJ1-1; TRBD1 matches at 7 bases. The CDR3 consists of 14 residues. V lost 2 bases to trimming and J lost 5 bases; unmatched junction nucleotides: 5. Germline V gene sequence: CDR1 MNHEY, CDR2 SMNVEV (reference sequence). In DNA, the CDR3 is TGTGCCAGCAGTTTAGGGACAGTAGGGACTGAAGCTTTCTTT. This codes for CASSLGTVGTEAFF.

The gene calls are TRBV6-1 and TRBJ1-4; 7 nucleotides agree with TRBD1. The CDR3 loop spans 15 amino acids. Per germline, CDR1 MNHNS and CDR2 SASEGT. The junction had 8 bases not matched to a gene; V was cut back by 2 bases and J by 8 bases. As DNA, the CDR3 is TGTGCCAGCAGTGAATGGCAGGGGGTGGACGAAAAACTGTTTTTT. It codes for CASSEWQGVDEKLFF.

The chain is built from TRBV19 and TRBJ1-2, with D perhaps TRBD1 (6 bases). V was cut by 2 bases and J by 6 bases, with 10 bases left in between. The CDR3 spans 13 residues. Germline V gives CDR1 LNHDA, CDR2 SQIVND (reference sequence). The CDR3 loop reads CASSILAGDGYTF. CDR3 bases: TGTGCCAGTAGTATACTGGCAGGGGATGGCTACACCTTC. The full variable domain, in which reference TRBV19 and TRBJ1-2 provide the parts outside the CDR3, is DGGITQSPKYLFRKEGQNVTLSCEQNLNHDAMYWYRQDPGQGLRLIYYSQIVNDFQKGDIAEGYSVSREKKESFPLTVTSAQKNPTAFYLCASSILAGDGYTFGSGTRLTVV.

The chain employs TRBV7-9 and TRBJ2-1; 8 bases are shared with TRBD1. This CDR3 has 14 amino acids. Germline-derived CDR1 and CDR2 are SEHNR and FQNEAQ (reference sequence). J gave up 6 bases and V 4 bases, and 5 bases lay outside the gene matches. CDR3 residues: CASSSSTGANEQFF. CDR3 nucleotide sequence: TGTGCCAGCAGCTCGTCGACAGGGGCCAATGAGCAGTTCTTC.

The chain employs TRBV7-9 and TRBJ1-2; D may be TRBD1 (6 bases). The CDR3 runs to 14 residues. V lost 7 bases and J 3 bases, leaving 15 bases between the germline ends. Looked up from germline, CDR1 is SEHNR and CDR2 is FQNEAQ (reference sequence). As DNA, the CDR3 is TGTGCCAGCAAAGAGATGGCAGGGGACTATGGCTACACCTTC. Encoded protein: CASKEMAGDYGYTF.

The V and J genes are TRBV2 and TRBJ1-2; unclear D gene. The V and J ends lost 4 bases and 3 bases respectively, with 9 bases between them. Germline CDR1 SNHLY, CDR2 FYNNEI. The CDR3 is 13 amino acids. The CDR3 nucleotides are TGTGCCAGCAGTGCTGTCCTAGACTATGGCTACACCTTC. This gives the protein CASSAVLDYGYTF.